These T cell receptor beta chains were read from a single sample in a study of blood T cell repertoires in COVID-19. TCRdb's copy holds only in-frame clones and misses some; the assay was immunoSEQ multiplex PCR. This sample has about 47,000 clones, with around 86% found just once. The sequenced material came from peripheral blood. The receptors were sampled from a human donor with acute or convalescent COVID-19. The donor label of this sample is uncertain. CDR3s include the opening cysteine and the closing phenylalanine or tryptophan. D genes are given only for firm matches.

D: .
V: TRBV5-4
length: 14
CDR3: CASSLILALDTQYF

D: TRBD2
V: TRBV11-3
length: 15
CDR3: CASSLVGSGGYEQYF

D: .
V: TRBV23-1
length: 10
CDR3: CASRGNGYTF

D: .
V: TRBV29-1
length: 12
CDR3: CSVLLGTYGYTF

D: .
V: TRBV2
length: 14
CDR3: CASSVGQLNSPLHF

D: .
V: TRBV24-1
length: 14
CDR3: CATSDTTAIEPQHF

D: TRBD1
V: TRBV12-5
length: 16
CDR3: CASGYWDSWDTGELFF

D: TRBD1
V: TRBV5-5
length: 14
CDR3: CASSYSGTDTEAFF

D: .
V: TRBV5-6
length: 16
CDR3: CASSLQGESSGNTIYF

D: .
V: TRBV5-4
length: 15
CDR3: CASSLGQSSYNEQFF

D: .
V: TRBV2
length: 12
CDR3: CASRDGINGYTF

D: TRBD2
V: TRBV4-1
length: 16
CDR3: CASSQARSGRYNEQFF

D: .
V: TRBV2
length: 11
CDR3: CASRDSQGYTF

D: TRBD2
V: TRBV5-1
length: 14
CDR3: CASSLELADNEQFF

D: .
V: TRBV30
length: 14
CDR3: CAWSVFGGFYGYTF

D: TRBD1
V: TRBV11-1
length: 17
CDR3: CASSLAGGTGGYNEQFF

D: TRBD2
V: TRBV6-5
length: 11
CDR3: CAIHSGVTQYF

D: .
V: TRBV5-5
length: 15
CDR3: CASSLMGGMNTEAFF

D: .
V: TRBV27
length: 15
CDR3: CASSLSSPYNSPLHF

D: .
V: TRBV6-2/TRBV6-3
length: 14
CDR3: CASSPTFQGTEAFF

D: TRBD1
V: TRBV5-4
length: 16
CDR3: CASKPGTGVNTGELFF

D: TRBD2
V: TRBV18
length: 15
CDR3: CASSPGLRGAYEQYF

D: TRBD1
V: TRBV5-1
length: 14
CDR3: CASSTEGQIYGYTF

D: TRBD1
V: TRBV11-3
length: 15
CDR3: CASSDRGRRTGELFF

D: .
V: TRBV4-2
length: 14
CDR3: CASSPLREGTEAFF

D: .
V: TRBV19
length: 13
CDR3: CASTTRGRIGYTF

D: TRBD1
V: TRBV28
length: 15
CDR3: CASSLQTGRNTEAFF

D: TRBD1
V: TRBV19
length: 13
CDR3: CASSGTGGQPQHF

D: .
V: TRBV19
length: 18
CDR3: CASSISKSLYASYNEQFF

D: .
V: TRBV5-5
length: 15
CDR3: CASSFVSSSADTQYF

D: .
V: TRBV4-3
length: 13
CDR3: CASSQRQADTQYF